What follows describes a single T cell receptor (beta chain). Its antigen is currently unknown. In TCRdb, the 5' RACE reads were re-called with MiXCR into one record per CDR3 protein. The sample lists about 260,000 distinct CDR3 sequences; 15% to 25% were seen once. This record belongs to a study of CD8 T cells in ankylosing spondylitis. Study-level findings and limits: In peripheral blood, disease-linked CD8+ clones occurred at relatively low frequencies.

This CDR3 is built from 13 residues. Trimming cost V 0 bases and J 5 bases, with 7 bases left between them. CDR1 is LGHNA and CDR2 is YNFKEQ in the germline V gene. The chain is built from TRBV4-2 and TRBJ1-1, with a possible D match to TRBD1 (5 bases). The source is a male donor with ankylosing spondylitis or in good health (not recorded which). Sequencing used blood, either unsorted or a sorted T cell fraction (not recorded which). Here the CDR3 DNA reads TGTGCCAGCAGCCAAGAATGGGGGACTGAAGCTTTCTTT. It translates to CASSQEWGTEAFF.